This TCR beta chain stems from a study of T-cell reconstitution after alpha-beta-depleted transplantation in children. Trimming cost V 6 bases and J 16 bases, with 19 bases left between them. Germline V gene sequence: CDR1 DFQATT, CDR2 SNEGSKA (reference sequence). The CDR3 sequence is 11 residues long. In this sample, this clonotype turned up many times. Unique molecular identifiers were built into the TCRbeta library. TCRdb re-called the PCR reads through MiXCR, storing one row per CDR3 protein. The sample consists of over 200,000 distinct CDR3 sequences, about a tenth of them appearing once. The chain joins TRBV20-1 to TRBJ2-1, with D perhaps TRBD2 (6 bases). This specimen was PBMCs, taken before TCRalphabeta/CD19-depleted stem cell transplant. The sequence was collected from a child in the first two years of life with acute myeloid leukemia, due to receive a stem cell transplant. This CDR3 is CSAPSGHVHFF. CDR3 bases: TGCAGTGCGCCGAGCGGGCATGTGCATTTCTTC.